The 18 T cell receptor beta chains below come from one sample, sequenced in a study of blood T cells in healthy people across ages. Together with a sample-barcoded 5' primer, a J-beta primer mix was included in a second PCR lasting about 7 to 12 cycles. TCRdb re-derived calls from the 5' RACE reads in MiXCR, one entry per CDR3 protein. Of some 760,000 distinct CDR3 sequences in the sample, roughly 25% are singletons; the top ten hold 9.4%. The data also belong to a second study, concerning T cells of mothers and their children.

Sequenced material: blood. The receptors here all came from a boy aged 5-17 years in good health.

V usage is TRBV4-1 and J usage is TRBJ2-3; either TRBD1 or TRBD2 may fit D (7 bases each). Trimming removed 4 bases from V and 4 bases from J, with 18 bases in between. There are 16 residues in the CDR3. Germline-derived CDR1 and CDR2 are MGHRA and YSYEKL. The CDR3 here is CASSPPGGEVADTQYF. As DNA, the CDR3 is TGCGCCAGCAGCCCCCCAGGGGGGGAGGTGGCAGATACGCAGTATTTT.

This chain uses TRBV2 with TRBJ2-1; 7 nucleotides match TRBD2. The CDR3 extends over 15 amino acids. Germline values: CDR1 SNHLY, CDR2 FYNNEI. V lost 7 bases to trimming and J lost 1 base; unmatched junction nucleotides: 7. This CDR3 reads CASTIGLVSYNEQFF. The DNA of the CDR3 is TGTGCCAGCACCATAGGACTAGTATCCTACAATGAGCAGTTCTTC.

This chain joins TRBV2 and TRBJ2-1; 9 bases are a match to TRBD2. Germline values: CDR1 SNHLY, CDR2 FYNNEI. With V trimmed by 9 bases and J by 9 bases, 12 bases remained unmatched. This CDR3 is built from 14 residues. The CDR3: CASWGASGKFEQFF. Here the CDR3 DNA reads TGTGCCAGTTGGGGGGCTAGCGGGAAATTTGAGCAGTTCTTC.

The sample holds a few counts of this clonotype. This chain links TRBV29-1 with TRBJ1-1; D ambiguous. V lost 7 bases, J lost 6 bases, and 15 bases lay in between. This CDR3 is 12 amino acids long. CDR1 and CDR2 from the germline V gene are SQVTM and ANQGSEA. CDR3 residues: CSASGGRAEAFF. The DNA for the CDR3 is TGCAGCGCTTCCGGTGGCCGGGCTGAAGCTTTCTTT.

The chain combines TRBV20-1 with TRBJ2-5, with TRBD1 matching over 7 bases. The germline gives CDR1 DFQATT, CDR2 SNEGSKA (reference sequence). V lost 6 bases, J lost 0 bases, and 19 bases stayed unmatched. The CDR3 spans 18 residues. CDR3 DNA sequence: TGCAGTGCCGCGAAGCCGGGACAGTCCACCCTGTACCAAGAGACCCAGTACTTC. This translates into CSAAKPGQSTLYQETQYF.

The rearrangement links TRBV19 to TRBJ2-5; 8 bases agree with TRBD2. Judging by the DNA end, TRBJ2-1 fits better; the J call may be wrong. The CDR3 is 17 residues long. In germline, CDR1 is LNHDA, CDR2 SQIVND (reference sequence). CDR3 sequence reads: CASKGAKTGGPLDEQFF. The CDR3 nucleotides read TGTGCCAGTAAAGGCGCGAAAACGGGAGGGCCCTTGGATGAGCAGTTCTTC.

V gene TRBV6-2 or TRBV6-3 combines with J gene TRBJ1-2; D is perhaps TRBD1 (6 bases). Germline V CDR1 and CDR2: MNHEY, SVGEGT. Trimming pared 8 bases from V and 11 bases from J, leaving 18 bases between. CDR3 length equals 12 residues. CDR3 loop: CASDAGGNEYTF. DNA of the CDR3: TGTGCCAGCGACGCGGGGGGCAACGAATACACCTTC.

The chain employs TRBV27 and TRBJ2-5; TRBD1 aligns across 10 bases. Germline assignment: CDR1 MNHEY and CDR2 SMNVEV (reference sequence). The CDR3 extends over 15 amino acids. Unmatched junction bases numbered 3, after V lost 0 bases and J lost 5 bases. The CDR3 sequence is CASSLSTGGGETQYF. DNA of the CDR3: TGTGCCAGCAGTTTATCGACAGGGGGCGGGGAGACCCAGTACTTC.

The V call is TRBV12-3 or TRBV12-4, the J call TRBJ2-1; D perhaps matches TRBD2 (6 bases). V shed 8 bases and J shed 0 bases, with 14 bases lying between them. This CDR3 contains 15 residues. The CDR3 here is CASQSSASSYNEQFF. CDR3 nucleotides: TGTGCCAGCCAATCTAGCGCGAGCTCCTACAATGAGCAGTTCTTC.

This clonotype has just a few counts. The CDR3 protein is CAKGLRETQYF. The CDR3 DNA follows: TGTGCCAAGGGACTACGAGAGACCCAGTACTTC. This chain uses TRBV21-1 with TRBJ2-5; the table assigns TRBD2, which was not confirmed against the DNA. TRBV21-1 represents a pseudogene. The CDR3 is 11 residues long.

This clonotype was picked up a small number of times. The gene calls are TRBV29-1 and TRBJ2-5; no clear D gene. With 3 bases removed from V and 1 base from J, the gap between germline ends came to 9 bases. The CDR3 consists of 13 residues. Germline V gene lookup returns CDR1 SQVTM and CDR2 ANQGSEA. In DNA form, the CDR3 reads TGCAGCGTTGATGTGACGAGCCAAGAGACCCAGTACTTC. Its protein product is CSVDVTSQETQYF.

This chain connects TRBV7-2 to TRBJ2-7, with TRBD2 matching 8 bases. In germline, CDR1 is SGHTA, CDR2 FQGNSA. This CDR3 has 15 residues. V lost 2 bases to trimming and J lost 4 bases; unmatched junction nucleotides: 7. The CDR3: CASSLWDERGYEQYF. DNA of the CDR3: TGTGCCAGCAGCTTATGGGACGAGCGGGGGTACGAGCAGTACTTC.

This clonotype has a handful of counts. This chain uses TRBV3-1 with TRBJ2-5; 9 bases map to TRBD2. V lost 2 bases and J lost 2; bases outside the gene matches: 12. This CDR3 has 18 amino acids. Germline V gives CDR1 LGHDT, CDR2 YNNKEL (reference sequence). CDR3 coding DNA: TGTGCCAGCAGCCAAAGTCATAGCGGGGGAGACCCTCAAGAGACCCAGTACTTC. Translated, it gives CASSQSHSGGDPQETQYF.

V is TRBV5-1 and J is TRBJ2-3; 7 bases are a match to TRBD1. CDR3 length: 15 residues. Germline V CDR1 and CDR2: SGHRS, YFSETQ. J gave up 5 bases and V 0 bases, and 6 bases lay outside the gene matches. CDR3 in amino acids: CASSLDYQGVDTQYF. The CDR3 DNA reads TGCGCCAGCAGCTTGGATTACCAGGGGGTAGATACGCAGTATTTT.

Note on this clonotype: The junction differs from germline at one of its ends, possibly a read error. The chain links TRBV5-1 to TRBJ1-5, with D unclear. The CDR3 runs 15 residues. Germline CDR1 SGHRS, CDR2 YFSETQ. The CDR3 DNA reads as TGCGCCAACAGCCCGGAGGGCGGCAGCAATCAGCCCCAGCATTTT. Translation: CANSPEGGSNQPQHF.

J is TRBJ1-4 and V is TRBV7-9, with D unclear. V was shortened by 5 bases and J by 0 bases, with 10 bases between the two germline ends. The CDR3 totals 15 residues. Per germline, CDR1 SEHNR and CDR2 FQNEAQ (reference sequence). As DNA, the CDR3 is TGTGCCAGCAGCGCAGACCGTGCAACTAATGAAAAACTGTTTTTT. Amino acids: CASSADRATNEKLFF. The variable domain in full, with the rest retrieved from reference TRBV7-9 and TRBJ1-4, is DTGVSQNPRHKITKRGQNVTFRCDPISEHNRLYWYRQTLGQGPEFLTYFQNEAQLEKSRLLSDRFSAERPKGSFSTLEIQRTEQGDSAMYLCASSADRATNEKLFFGSGTQLSVL.

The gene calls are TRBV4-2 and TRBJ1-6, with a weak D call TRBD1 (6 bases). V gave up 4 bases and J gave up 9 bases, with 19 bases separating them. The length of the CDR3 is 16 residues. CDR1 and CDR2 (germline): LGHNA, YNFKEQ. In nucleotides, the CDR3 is TGTGCCAGCAGCCCAAGAGACCAGGGGACTAGTTCACCCCTCCACTTT. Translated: CASSPRDQGTSSPLHF.

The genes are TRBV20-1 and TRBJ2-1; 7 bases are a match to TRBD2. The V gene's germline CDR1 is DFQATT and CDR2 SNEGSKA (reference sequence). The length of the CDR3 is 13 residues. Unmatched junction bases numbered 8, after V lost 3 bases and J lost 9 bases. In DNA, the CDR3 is TGCAGTGCTAGTTTGCGGGGGTTAGGTGAGCAGTTCTTC. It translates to CSASLRGLGEQFF.